This T cell receptor (beta chain) is from a study of blood T cell repertoires in COVID-19. About the research overall: Samples came from the United States, Italy and Spain, spanning acute and convalescent COVID-19. Sample material is recorded as cDNA or gDNA derived from T cells, B-cell-depleted T cells, or PBMCs.

Trimming removed 3 bases at V and 2 bases at J, with 9 bases between. CDR1 WNHNN and CDR2 SYGVQD come from the germline V gene (reference sequence). This CDR3 has 14 amino acids. Original data processing: Estimated nucleated cell counts came from reference gene primer amplification. Assay used: immunoSEQ multiplex PCR; TCRdb lists only in-frame clones, some missing. The D gene and trimming were derived from the DNA, and the V and J assignments and clone size from that table. The sample includes a few hundred thousand clones, approximately 85% of them seen just once. This rearrangement joins TRBV10-1 to TRBJ2-3; weak D call: TRBD2 (6 bases). This TCR came from a woman in her 70s with acute or convalescent COVID-19. Material: peripheral blood. The DNA of the CDR3 is TGCGCCAGCAGTGATAGCGGACTCACAGATACGCAGTATTTT. Protein: CASSDSGLTDTQYF.